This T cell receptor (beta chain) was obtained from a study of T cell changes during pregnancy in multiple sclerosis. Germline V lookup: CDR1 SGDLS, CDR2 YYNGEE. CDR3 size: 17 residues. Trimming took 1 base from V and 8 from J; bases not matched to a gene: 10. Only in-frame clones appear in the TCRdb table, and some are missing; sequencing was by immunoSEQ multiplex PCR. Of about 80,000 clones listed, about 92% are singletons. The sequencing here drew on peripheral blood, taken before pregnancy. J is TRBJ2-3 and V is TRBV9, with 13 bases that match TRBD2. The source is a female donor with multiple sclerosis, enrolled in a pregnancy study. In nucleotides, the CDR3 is TGTGCCAGCAGCGTACCGACTAGCGGGGGGCTGGGCGGTACGCAGTATTTT. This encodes CASSVPTSGGLGGTQYF.